This TCR beta chain was obtained from a study of regulatory T cells in long-lasting Graves disease. CDR3 regions were amplified by Arm-PCR using iRepertoire HTBI primers to build TCR beta libraries. TCRdb analysed the multiplex PCR reads with MiXCR anew, one entry per CDR3 protein. The data contain approximately 460,000 distinct CDR3 sequences, around 17% of them seen just once; the ten biggest clones take up roughly a tenth. Time point: newly diagnosed GD, antithyroid drugs for less than 3 months. Construction of the TCR library relied on RNA isolated from PBMCs. The peripheral blood volume drawn was roughly 9.9 milliliters, and it was collected into EDTA tubes. From germline, CDR1 is SSHAT and CDR2 FNYEAQ (reference sequence). CDR3 size: 16 residues. In its sample, this clonotype was seen a few times. The junction shows a germline mismatch at one end, possibly a read error. These same records also appear under a second study, on T cells in Graves' hyperthyroidism and ophthalmopathy.

Sequencing was performed on peripheral blood mononuclear cells (PBMCs), taken at new diagnosis, from a patient treated with antithyroid drugs. The chain employs TRBV7-7 and TRBJ2-5; D may be TRBD1 or TRBD2 (5 bases each). The sequence derives from a woman in her 30s with Graves disease. CDR3 DNA: TGTGCTAGCAGCTCCGACCCTGGGACGGCATATGGACCCCAGTACTTC. Translation gives CASSSDPGTAYGPQYF.